Below, 13 T cell receptor beta chains from the same sample are listed, as sequenced in a study of post-analysis software for immune sequencing data. Antigens of these TCRs are unknown. Overall study findings and caveats: Four or five TRBV segments were more frequent in patients than controls; TRBV5-6, TRBV5-1 and TRBV20-1 belonged to this group.

cDNA libraries for TCR beta contained unique molecular identifiers. TCRdb re-called the PCR reads with MiXCR, one entry per CDR3 protein. The data show a few hundred thousand distinct CDR3 sequences, approximately 42% seen once. Sequencing input: blood. The receptors come from a girl under 10 years old with multiple sclerosis.

This rearrangement joins TRBV15 to TRBJ2-7, with 10 bases aligning to TRBD2. Germline CDR1 LNHNV, CDR2 YYDKDF (reference sequence). Trimming removed 1 base from V and 4 bases from J; junction bases left unmatched: 7. This CDR3 is 16 amino acids long. Here the CDR3 DNA reads TGTGCCACCAGCAGAGTTGGACCAGCGGGAGGGTACGAGCAGTACTTC. Translated: CATSRVGPAGGYEQYF.

The CDR3 nucleotides are TGTGCCAGCAGCTTAGGTCTAGGCCCCCGCTACGAGCAGTACTTC. Translating gives CASSLGLGPRYEQYF. The V and J genes are TRBV7-3 and TRBJ2-7; D not resolved. Between the trimmed V and J ends, which lost 2 bases and 3 bases, there was a span of 14 bases. Germline V gives CDR1 SGHTA, CDR2 FQGTGA. CDR3 length: 15 residues.

The chain has TRBV20-1 and TRBJ2-7, with D perhaps matching TRBD1 (6 bases). V lost 1 base, J lost 3 bases, and 19 bases lay in between. The CDR3 is 16 amino acids. Germline V gene sequence: CDR1 DFQATT, CDR2 SNEGSKA (reference sequence). The CDR3 protein is CSARGWAQGPIYEQYF. CDR3 sequence (DNA): TGCAGTGCTAGAGGTTGGGCGCAGGGGCCCATCTACGAGCAGTACTTC.

This clonotype occurred a few times. The genes are TRBV10-1 and TRBJ2-3; TRBD1 matches at 8 bases. J lost 4 bases, V lost 4 bases, and 4 bases had no gene match. The CDR3 totals 14 residues. The germline gives CDR1 WNHNN, CDR2 SYGVQD (reference sequence). The CDR3 region is CASSADRAADTQYF. The CDR3 DNA reads as TGCGCCAGCAGTGCGGACAGGGCGGCAGATACGCAGTATTTT.

The V call is TRBV20-1, the J call TRBJ2-1, with a weak D call TRBD1 (6 bases). The CDR3 covers 11 residues. Trimming removed 5 bases at V and 8 bases at J, with 10 bases between. CDR1 and CDR2 from the germline V gene are DFQATT and SNEGSKA (reference sequence). This CDR3 is CSARTGYEQFF. In DNA form, the CDR3 reads TGCAGTGCTCGTACAGGGTATGAGCAGTTCTTC.

The chain joins TRBV5-4 to TRBJ1-1, with D perhaps matching TRBD1 (6 bases). V was clipped by 8 bases and J by 0 bases, with 11 bases between them. Germline V gene sequence: CDR1 SGHNT, CDR2 YYREEE (reference sequence). The CDR3 is 13 residues long. The DNA for the CDR3 is TGTGCCAGTACACAGGGCATGAACACTGAAGCTTTCTTT. This sequence encodes CASTQGMNTEAFF.

The V call is TRBV7-2, the J call TRBJ2-7; D is perhaps TRBD1 (6 bases). Germline loops: CDR1 SGHTA, CDR2 FQGNSA. V lost 3 bases and J 1 base, leaving 22 bases between the germline ends. The CDR3 extends over 18 amino acids. The CDR3 region is CASSFRQASTLASYEQYF. The CDR3 coding sequence is TGTGCCAGCAGCTTTCGACAGGCCTCCACTCTCGCATCCTACGAGCAGTACTTC.

This clonotype was counted once. The chain recombines TRBV25-1 with TRBJ2-4; 7 nucleotides line up with TRBD1. The J call may be mistaken, given a closer DNA end match to TRBJ2-7. Per germline, CDR1 MGHDK and CDR2 SYGVNS. The CDR3 length is 13 residues. CDR3: CASSNRGTYEQYF. CDR3 nucleotides: TGTGCCAGCAGTAACAGGGGAACCTACGAGCAGTACTTC.

The chain carries TRBV4-3 and TRBJ1-2, with D hard to call. The germline CDR1 and CDR2 sequences are LGHNA and YSLEER. CDR3 length: 17 amino acids. The ends were cut back, 0 bases at V and 1 base at J, with 15 bases in the middle. The CDR3 bases are TGCGCCAGCAGCCAAGATCTGGTGGAGTCGCTTAACTATGGCTACACCTTC. Amino acid sequence: CASSQDLVESLNYGYTF.

CDR3 region: CASSPRTGETYEQYF. The CDR3 DNA sequence: TGTGCCAGCAGCCCCCGGACAGGCGAAACCTACGAGCAGTACTTC. V and J are TRBV11-2 and TRBJ2-7; TRBD1 aligns across 7 bases. The CDR3 runs to 15 residues. The junction had 9 bases not matched to a gene; V was cut back by 5 bases and J by 2 bases. Looked up from germline, CDR1 is SGHAT and CDR2 is FQNNGV. The full variable domain, with the rest looked up from reference TRBV11-2 and TRBJ2-7, is EAGVAQSPRYKIIEKRQSVAFWCNPISGHATLYWYQQILGQGPKLLIQFQNNGVVDDSQLPKDRFSAERLKGVDSTLKIQPAKLEDSAVYLCASSPRTGETYEQYFGPGTRLTVT.

CDR3 loop: CASSIPQGLTFPEQYF. CDR3 sequence (DNA): TGTGCCAGCAGCATACCCCAGGGTTTAACTTTTCCGGAGCAGTACTTC. The chain combines TRBV12-3 or TRBV12-4 with TRBJ2-5; TRBD1 is a possible D gene (5 bases). There are 16 residues in the CDR3. With 6 bases removed from V and 11 bases from J, the gap between germline ends came to 28 bases.

This clonotype was counted a few times. V usage is TRBV20-1 and J usage is TRBJ2-1; possible D gene TRBD2, 5 bases. V was clipped by 6 bases and J by 1 base, with 19 bases between them. Germline V gene lookup returns CDR1 DFQATT and CDR2 SNEGSKA (reference sequence). The CDR3 extends over 16 amino acids. The CDR3 sequence is CSARTAGGPSYNEQFF. The DNA of the CDR3 is TGCAGTGCACGCACCGCTGGCGGGCCGTCCTACAATGAGCAGTTCTTC.

This clonotype was detected only a few times. The chain uses TRBV5-6 and TRBJ2-1; D unclear. CDR1 is SGHDT, CDR2 YYEEEE, per germline. The CDR3 runs to 11 residues. Trimming cost V 4 bases and J 7 bases, with 6 bases left between them. The CDR3 DNA is TGTGCCAGCAGCCACAATAATGAGCAGTTCTTC. Translated: CASSHNNEQFF.